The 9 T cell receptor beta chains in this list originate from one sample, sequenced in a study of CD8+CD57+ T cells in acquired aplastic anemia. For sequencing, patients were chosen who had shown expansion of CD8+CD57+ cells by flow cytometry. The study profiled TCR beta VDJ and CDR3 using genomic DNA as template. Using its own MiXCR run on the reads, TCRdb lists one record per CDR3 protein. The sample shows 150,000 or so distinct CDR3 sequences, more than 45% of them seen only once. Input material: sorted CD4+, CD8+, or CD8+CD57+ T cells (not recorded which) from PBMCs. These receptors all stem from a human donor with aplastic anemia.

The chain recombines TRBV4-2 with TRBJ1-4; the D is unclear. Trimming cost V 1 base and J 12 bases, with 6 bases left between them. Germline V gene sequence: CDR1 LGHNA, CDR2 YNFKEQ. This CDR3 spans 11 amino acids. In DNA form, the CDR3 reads TGTGCCAGCAGCCAAGGTGGGGAACTGTTTTTT. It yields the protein CASSQGGELFF.

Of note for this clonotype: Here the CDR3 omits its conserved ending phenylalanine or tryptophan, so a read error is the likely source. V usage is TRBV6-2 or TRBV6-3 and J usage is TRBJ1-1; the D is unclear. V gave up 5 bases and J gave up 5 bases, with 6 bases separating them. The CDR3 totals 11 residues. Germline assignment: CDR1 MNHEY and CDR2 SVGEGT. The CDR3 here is CASSQGTEAFS. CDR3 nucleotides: TGTGCCAGCAGTCAAGGGACTGAAGCTTTCTCT.

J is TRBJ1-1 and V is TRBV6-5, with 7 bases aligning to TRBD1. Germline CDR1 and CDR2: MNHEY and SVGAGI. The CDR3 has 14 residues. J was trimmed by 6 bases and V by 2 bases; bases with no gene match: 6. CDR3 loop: CASSYPSTGSEAFF. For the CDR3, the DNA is TGTGCCAGCAGTTACCCATCGACAGGGTCTGAAGCTTTCTTT.

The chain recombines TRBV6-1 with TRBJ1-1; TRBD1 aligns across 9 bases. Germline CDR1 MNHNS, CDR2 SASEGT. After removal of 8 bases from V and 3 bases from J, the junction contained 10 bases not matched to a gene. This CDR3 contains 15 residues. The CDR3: CASRSDRGFDTEAFF. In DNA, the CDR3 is TGTGCCAGCCGGTCTGACAGGGGGTTCGACACTGAAGCTTTCTTT.

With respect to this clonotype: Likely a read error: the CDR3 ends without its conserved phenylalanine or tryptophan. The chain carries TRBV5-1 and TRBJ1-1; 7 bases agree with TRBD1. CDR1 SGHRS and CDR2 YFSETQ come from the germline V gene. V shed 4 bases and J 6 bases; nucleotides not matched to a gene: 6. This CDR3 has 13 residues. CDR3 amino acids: CASSQDRFSEAFL. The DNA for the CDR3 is TGCGCCAGCAGCCAGGACAGGTTCTCTGAAGCTTTCCTT.

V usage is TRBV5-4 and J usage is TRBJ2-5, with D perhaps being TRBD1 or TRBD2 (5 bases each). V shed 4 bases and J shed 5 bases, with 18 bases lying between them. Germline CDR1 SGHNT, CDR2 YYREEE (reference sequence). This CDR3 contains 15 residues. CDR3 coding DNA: TGTGCCAGCAGCCCAGCCGGGGCTGTGGGGGAGACCCAGTACTTC. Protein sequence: CASSPAGAVGETQYF.

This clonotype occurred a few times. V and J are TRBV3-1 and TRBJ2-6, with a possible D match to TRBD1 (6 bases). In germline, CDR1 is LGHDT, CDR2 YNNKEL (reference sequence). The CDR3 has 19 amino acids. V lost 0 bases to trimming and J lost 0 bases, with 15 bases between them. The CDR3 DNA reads TGTGCCAGCAGCCAAGATTTTGGGGGCGCCCACTCTGGGGCCAACGTCCTGACTTTC. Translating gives CASSQDFGGAHSGANVLTF. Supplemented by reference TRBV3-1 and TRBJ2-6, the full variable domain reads DTAVSQTPKYLVTQMGNDKSIKCEQNLGHDTMYWYKQDSKKFLKIMFSYNNKELIINETVPNRFSPKSPDKAHLNLHINSLELGDSAVYFCASSQDFGGAHSGANVLTFGAGSRLTVL.

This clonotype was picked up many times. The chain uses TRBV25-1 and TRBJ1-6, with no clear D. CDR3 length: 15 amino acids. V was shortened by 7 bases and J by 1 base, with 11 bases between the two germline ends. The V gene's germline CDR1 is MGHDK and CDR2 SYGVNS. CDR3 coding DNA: TGTGCCAGCAACGGGTTGTCGTCCTATAATTCACCCCTCCACTTT. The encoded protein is CASNGLSSYNSPLHF.

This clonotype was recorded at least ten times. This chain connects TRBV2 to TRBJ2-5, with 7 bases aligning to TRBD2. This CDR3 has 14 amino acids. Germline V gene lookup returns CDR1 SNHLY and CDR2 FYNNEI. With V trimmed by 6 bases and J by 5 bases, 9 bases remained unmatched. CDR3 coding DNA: TGTGCCAGCAGAGGTCTAGCGGCTGCGGAGACCCAGTACTTC. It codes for CASRGLAAAETQYF.